Given below is one TCR beta chain in context. Its antigen is as yet unknown. Only in-frame clones appear in the TCRdb table, and some are missing; sequencing was by immunoSEQ multiplex PCR. Of about 1 million clones listed, about 75% were seen once; the top ten hold approximately 1.3%. The V gene's germline CDR1 is SGHRS and CDR2 YFSETQ. This CDR3 is built from 16 residues. Trimming took off 4 bases at V and 1 base at J, with 18 bases between the two ends. The data were taken from a study of shared clonotypes between healthy human individuals. About the research overall: For every donor, three CD4 naive, three CD4 memory, two CD8 naive and one CD8 memory plates were used. Regarding the study as a whole: Larger estimated richness was generally seen in naive subsets than in memory subsets. The naive CD4 repertoires of a handful of donors were compared, and 5% to 6.5% of clonotypes were shared.

The origin of this receptor is a man aged 18-30 years in good health. The specimen was memory CD4+ T cells sorted from blood. Subset defined: CD45RA-negative fraction. The V and J genes are TRBV5-1 and TRBJ2-7; TRBD1 is a possible D gene (5 bases). The CDR3 DNA sequence: TGCGCCAGCAGCGAAATCGAAAGACAGAGGTCCTACGAGCAGTACTTC. Protein product: CASSEIERQRSYEQYF.